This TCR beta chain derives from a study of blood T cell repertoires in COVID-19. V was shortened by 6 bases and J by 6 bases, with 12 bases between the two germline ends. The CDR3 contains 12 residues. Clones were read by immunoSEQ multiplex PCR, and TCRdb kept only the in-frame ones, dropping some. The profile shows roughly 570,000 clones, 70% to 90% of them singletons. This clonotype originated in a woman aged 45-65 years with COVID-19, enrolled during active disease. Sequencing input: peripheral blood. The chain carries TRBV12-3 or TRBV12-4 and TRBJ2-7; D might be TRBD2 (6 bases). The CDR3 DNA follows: TGTGCCAGCAGCCCCGGGGGATTCGAGCAGTACTTC. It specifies CASSPGGFEQYF.